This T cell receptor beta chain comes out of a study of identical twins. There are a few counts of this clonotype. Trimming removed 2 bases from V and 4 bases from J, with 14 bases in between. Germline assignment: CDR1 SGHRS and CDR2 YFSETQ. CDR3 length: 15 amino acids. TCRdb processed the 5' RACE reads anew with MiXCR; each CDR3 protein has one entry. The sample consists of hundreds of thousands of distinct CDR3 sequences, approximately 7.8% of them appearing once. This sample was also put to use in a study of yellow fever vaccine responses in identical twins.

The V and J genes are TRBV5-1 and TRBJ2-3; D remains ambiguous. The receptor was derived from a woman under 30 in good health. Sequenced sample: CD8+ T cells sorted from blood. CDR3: CASSLGYLSPDTQYF. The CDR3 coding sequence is TGCGCCAGCAGCTTAGGATACTTATCCCCAGATACGCAGTATTTT.